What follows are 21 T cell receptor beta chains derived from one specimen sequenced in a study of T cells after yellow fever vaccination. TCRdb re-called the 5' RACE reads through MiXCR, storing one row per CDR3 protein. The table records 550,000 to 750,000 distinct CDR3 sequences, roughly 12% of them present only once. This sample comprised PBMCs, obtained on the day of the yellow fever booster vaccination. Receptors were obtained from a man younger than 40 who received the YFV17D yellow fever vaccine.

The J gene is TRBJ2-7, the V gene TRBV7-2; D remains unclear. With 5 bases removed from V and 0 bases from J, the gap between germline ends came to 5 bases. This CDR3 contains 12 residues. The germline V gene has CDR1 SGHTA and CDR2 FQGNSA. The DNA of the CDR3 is TGTGCCAGCAGCCAGCCCTCCTACGAGCAGTACTTC. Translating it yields CASSQPSYEQYF. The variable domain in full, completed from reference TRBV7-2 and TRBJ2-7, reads GAGVSQSPSNKVTEKGKDVELRCDPISGHTALYWYRQSLGQGLEFLIYFQGNSAPDKSGLPSDRFSAERTGGSVSTLTIQRTQQEDSAVYLCASSQPSYEQYFGPGTRLTVT.

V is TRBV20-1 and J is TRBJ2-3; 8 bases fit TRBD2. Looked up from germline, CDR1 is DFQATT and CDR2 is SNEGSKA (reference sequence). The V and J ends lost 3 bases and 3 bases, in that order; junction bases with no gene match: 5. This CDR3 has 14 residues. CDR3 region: CSASGGTRTDTQYF. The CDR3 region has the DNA TGCAGTGCTAGTGGCGGGACTAGGACAGATACGCAGTATTTT.

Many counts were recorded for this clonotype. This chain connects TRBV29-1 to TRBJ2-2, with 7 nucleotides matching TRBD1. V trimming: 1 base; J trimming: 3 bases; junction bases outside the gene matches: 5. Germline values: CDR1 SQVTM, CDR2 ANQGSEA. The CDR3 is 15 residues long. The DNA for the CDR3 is TGCAGCGTTGAAGGGTGGCAGGGGGACACCGGGGAGCTGTTTTTT. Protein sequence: CSVEGWQGDTGELFF.

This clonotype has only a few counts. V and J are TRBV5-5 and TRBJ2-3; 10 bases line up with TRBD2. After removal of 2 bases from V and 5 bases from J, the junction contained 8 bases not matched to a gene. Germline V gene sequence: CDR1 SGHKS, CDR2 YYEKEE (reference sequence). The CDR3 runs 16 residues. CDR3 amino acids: CASSFVAGGRLDTQYF. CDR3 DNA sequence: TGTGCCAGCAGCTTTGTAGCGGGAGGAAGGTTAGATACGCAGTATTTT.

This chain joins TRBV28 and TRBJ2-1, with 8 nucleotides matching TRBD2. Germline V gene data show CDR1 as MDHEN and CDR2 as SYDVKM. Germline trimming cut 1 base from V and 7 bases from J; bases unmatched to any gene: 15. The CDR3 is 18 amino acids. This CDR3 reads CASSLSGGRTFTRNEQFF. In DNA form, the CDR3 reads TGTGCCAGCAGTTTATCGGGCGGGAGGACGTTTACTAGGAATGAGCAGTTCTTC.

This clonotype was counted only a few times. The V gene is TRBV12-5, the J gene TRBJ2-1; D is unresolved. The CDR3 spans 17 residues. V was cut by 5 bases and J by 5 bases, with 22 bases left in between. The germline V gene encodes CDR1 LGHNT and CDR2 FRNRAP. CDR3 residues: CASGDPRTAIVNNEQFF. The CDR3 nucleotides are TGTGCTAGTGGTGACCCAAGGACCGCCATAGTCAACAATGAGCAGTTCTTC.

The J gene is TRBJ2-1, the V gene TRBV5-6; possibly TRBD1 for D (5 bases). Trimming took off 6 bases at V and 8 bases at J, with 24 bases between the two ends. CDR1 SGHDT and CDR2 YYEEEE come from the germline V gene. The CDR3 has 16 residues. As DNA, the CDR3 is TGTGCCAGCATCCATCCCTGGGGCTTCACTCCTGATGAGCAGTTCTTC. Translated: CASIHPWGFTPDEQFF. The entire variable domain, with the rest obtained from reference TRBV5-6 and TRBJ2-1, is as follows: DAGVTQSPTHLIKTRGQQVTLRCSPKSGHDTVSWYQQALGQGPQFIFQYYEEEERQRGNFPDRFSGHQFPNYSSELNVNALLLGDSALYLCASIHPWGFTPDEQFFGPGTRLTVL.

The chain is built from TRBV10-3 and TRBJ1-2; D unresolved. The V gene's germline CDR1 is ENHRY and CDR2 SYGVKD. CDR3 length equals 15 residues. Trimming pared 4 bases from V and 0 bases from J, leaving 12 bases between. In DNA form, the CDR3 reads TGTGCCATCAGTGGGGCGGACGGAGCTAACTATGGCTACACCTTC. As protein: CAISGADGANYGYTF.

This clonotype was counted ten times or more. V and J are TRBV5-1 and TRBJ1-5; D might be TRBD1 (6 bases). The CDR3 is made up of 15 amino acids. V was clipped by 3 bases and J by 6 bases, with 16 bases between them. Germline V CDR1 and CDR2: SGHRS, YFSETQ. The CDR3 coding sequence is TGCGCCAGCAGCTCGACAGGAGGGTCGGGTCAGCCCCAGCATTTT. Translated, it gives CASSSTGGSGQPQHF.

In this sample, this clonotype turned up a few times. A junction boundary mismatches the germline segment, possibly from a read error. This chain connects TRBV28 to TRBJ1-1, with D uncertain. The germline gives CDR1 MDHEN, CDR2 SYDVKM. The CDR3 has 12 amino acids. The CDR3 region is CACRPGAGEAFF. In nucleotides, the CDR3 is TGTGCCTGCAGGCCAGGAGCCGGTGAAGCTTTCTTT.

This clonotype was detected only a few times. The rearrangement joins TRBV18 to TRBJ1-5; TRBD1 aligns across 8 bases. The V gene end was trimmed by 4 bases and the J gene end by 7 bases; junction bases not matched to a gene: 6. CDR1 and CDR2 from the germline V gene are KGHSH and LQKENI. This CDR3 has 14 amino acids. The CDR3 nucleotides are TGTGCCAGCTCACGAACGGGACAGGTGCAGCCCCAGCATTTT. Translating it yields CASSRTGQVQPQHF.

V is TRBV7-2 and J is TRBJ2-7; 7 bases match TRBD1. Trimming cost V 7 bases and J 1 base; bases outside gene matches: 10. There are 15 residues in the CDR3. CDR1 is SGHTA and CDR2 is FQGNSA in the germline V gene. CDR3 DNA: TGTGCCAGCACCGTCCAAGCGACAGGGTCCTACGAGCAGTACTTC. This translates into CASTVQATGSYEQYF.

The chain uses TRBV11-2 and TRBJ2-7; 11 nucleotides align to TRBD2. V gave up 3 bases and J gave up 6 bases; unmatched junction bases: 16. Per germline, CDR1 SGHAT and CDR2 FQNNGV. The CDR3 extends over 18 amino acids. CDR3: CASSFQPGVLAGAFEQYF. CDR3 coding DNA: TGTGCCAGCAGCTTCCAGCCTGGGGTACTAGCGGGAGCATTCGAGCAGTACTTC. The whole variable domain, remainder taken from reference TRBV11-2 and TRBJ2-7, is EAGVAQSPRYKIIEKRQSVAFWCNPISGHATLYWYQQILGQGPKLLIQFQNNGVVDDSQLPKDRFSAERLKGVDSTLKIQPAKLEDSAVYLCASSFQPGVLAGAFEQYFGPGTRLTVT.

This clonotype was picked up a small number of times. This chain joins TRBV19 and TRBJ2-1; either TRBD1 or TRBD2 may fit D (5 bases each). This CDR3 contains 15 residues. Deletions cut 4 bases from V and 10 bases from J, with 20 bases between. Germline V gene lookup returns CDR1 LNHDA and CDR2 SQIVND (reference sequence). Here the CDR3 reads CASSNRDPPGEEQFF. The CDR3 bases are TGTGCCAGTAGTAACCGGGACCCTCCGGGCGAAGAGCAGTTCTTC.

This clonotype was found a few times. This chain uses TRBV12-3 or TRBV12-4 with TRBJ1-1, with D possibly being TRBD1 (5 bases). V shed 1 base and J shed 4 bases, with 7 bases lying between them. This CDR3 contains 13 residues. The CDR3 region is CASSLGGFTEAFF. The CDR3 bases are TGTGCCAGCAGTTTAGGGGGGTTCACTGAAGCTTTCTTT.

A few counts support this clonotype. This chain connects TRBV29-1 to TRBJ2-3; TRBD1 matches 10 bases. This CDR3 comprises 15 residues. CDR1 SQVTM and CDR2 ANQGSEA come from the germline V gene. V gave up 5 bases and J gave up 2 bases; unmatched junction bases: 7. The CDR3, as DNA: TGCAGCGTTAGTGGGGACAGGGGACCCACAGATACGCAGTATTTT. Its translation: CSVSGDRGPTDTQYF.

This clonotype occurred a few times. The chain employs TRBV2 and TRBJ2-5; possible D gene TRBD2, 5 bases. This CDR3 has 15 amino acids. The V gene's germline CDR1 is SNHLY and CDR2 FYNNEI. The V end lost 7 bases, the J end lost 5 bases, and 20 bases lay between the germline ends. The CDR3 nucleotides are TGTGCCAGCATACTTGACCCGACCCCGGGGGAGACCCAGTACTTC. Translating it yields CASILDPTPGETQYF.

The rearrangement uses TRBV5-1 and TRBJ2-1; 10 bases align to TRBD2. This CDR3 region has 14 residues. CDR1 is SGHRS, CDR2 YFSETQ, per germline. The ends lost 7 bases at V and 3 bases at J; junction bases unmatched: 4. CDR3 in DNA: TGCGCCAGCGAGCGGACTAGCGGCTACAATGAGCAGTTCTTC. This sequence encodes CASERTSGYNEQFF.

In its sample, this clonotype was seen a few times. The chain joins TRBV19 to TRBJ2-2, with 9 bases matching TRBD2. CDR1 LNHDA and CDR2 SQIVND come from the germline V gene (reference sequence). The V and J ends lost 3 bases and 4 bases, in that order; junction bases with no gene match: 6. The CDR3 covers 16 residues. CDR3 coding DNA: TGTGCCAGTAGTATTTCAGCGGGAGGTACCACCGGGGAGCTGTTTTTT. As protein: CASSISAGGTTGELFF.

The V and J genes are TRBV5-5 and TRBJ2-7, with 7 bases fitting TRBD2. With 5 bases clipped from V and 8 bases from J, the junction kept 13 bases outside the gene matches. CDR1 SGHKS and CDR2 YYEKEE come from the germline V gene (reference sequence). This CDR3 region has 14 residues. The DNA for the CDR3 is TGTGCCAGCAGATCCGGGACTACAGCGATCCAGCAGTACTTC. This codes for CASRSGTTAIQQYF.

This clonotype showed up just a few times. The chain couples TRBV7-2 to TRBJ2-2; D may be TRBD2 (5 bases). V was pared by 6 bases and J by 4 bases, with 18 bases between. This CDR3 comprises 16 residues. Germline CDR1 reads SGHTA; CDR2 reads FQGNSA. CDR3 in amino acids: CASRLGDHPGTGELFF. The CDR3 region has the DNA TGTGCCAGCAGATTGGGAGACCACCCCGGCACCGGGGAGCTGTTTTTT.